The 20 T cell receptor beta chains below were found in one sample sequenced in a study of OX40 agonist ivuxolimab in advanced cancers. Clones were read by immunoSEQ multiplex PCR, and TCRdb kept only the in-frame ones, dropping some. The repertoire has some 64,000 clones, 80% to 95% of them found once; the top ten carry more than 20%. The sequences come from CD4+ or CD8+ T cells sorted from blood, collected in a trial of the OX40 agonist ivuxolimab. These receptors were taken from an adult with an advanced solid tumor such as melanoma, head and neck, liver or kidney cancer.

This clone appeared a few times. The CDR3 region has the DNA TGTGCCAGCAGCGTGGGGACTAGCGGGAGACTAAACACCGGGGAGCTGTTTTTT. Protein product: CASSVGTSGRLNTGELFF. This rearrangement joins TRBV9 to TRBJ2-2, with 14 nucleotides matching TRBD2. Trimming cost V 2 bases and J 2 bases; bases outside gene matches: 5. Germline loops: CDR1 SGDLS, CDR2 YYNGEE. The CDR3 consists of 18 residues.

The genes are TRBV6-6 and TRBJ2-7; 8 bases agree with TRBD2. V shed 4 bases, J shed 4 bases, and the junction held 9 bases outside the gene matches. Germline CDR1 reads MNHNY; CDR2 reads SVGAGI (reference sequence). The CDR3 consists of 15 residues. CDR3 in amino acids: CASSSIAGSWYEQYF. The CDR3 DNA is TGTGCCAGCAGTTCCATAGCGGGAAGCTGGTACGAGCAGTACTTC.

V usage is TRBV27 and J usage is TRBJ2-1, with 7 bases lining up with TRBD2. The V gene end was trimmed by 1 base and the J gene end by 5 bases; junction bases not matched to a gene: 8. There are 16 residues in the CDR3. In germline, CDR1 is MNHEY, CDR2 SMNVEV (reference sequence). The CDR3: CASSLFSRTRDNEQFF. In DNA form, the CDR3 reads TGTGCCAGCAGTTTATTTAGCAGGACTAGAGACAATGAGCAGTTCTTC.

The chain is built from TRBV6-5 and TRBJ2-1; tentative D call: TRBD2 (6 bases). V shed 0 bases and J shed 3 bases, with 9 bases lying between them. There are 15 residues in the CDR3. Germline CDR1 MNHEY, CDR2 SVGAGI. CDR3 bases: TGTGCCAGCAGTTACTCTAGCGGACACTACAATGAGCAGTTCTTC. It is translated as CASSYSSGHYNEQFF.

The chain employs TRBV30 and TRBJ2-7; D ambiguous. Between the trimmed V and J ends, which lost 0 bases and 7 bases, there was a span of 7 bases. CDR1 GTSNPN and CDR2 SVGIG come from the germline V gene (reference sequence). This CDR3 comprises 11 residues. This CDR3 is CAWSVLREQYF. DNA of the CDR3: TGTGCCTGGAGTGTACTGCGGGAGCAGTACTTC. The whole variable domain, remainder taken from reference TRBV30 and TRBJ2-7, is SQTIHQWPATLVQPVGSPLSLECTVEGTSNPNLYWYRQAAGRGLQLLFYSVGIGQISSEVPQNLSASRPQDRQFILSSKKLLLSDSGFYLCAWSVLREQYFGPGTRLTVT.

The CDR3 sequence: CASSEEKPLYGYTF. In nucleotides, the CDR3 is TGTGCCAGCAGTGAGGAGAAGCCTCTCTATGGCTACACCTTC. This chain links TRBV28 with TRBJ1-2; D uncertain. The germline V and J ends were trimmed by 5 bases and 4 bases, with 14 bases remaining between them. This CDR3 comprises 14 residues. CDR1 and CDR2 (germline): MDHEN, SYDVKM.

The V call is TRBV27, the J call TRBJ1-1; perhaps TRBD1 as D (6 bases). Germline-derived CDR1 and CDR2 are MNHEY and SMNVEV (reference sequence). The V end was cut by 4 bases, the J end by 3 bases, with 15 bases between. This CDR3 has 15 residues. The CDR3 is CASSYQGTLDTEAFF. The CDR3 nucleotides are TGTGCCAGCAGTTATCAGGGGACTTTGGACACTGAAGCTTTCTTT.

J is TRBJ2-7 and V is TRBV4-3, with D perhaps assigned TRBD1 or TRBD2 (5 bases each). Between the trimmed V and J ends, which lost 4 bases and 0 bases, there was a span of 13 bases. From germline, CDR1 is LGHNA and CDR2 YSLEER. The CDR3 spans 15 residues. The CDR3 region is CASSPVRDHSYEQYF. For the CDR3, the DNA is TGCGCCAGCAGCCCGGTCCGGGACCACTCCTACGAGCAGTACTTC.

The gene calls are TRBV15 and TRBJ2-3, with 7 nucleotides matching TRBD2. V lost 3 bases, J lost 1 base, and 13 bases stayed unmatched. This CDR3 contains 18 residues. Germline V gene sequence: CDR1 LNHNV, CDR2 YYDKDF (reference sequence). The CDR3 DNA sequence: TGTGCCACCAGCAGCCCCGGGGTGGGGGGGTTGGGCACAGATACGCAGTATTTT. It specifies CATSSPGVGGLGTDTQYF.

Only one count was recorded for this clone. V and J are TRBV9 and TRBJ2-3, with 10 bases fitting TRBD2. The CDR3 is 17 amino acids. In germline, CDR1 is SGDLS, CDR2 YYNGEE. Germline trimming cut 1 base from V and 5 bases from J; bases unmatched to any gene: 10. The CDR3 region is CASSVMGLAGVGDTQYF. The CDR3 DNA sequence: TGTGCCAGCAGCGTAATGGGGCTAGCGGGAGTAGGAGATACGCAGTATTTT.

The chain is built from TRBV19 and TRBJ1-5; no reliable D call. Trimming cost V 3 bases and J 0 bases, with 9 bases left between them. This CDR3 contains 15 residues. Germline values: CDR1 LNHDA, CDR2 SQIVND (reference sequence). The CDR3 DNA follows: TGTGCCAGTAGTATTACAGAACTTAGCAATCAGCCCCAGCATTTT. It encodes CASSITELSNQPQHF.

This chain connects TRBV27 to TRBJ1-2; D not certain. The V end lost 7 bases, the J end lost 4 bases, and 13 bases lay between the germline ends. There are 13 residues in the CDR3. In germline, CDR1 is MNHEY, CDR2 SMNVEV (reference sequence). In nucleotides, the CDR3 is TGTGCCAGCACATCTCCAGGAGGCTATGGCTACACCTTC. Translating gives CASTSPGGYGYTF.

The chain recombines TRBV6-6 with TRBJ2-1, with TRBD2 matching 12 bases. The ends lost 6 bases at V and 7 bases at J; junction bases unmatched: 7. Looked up from germline, CDR1 is MNHNY and CDR2 is SVGAGI (reference sequence). The CDR3 loop spans 15 amino acids. The CDR3 coding sequence is TGTGCCAGCAGACCGACTAGCGGGGGTGGGAATGAGCAGTTCTTC. This encodes CASRPTSGGGNEQFF.

The chain has TRBV6-1 and TRBJ1-5, with D possibly matching TRBD1 (5 bases). Germline loops: CDR1 MNHNS, CDR2 SASEGT. This CDR3 region has 15 residues. The V end was cut by 8 bases, the J end by 0 bases, with 14 bases between. As DNA, the CDR3 is TGTGCCAGCTCGGGGCTGGGGTATAGCAATCAGCCCCAGCATTTT. Translation: CASSGLGYSNQPQHF.

This clone occurred once. V and J are TRBV30 and TRBJ2-5; 13 bases are a match to TRBD2. The germline V gene has CDR1 GTSNPN and CDR2 SVGIG (reference sequence). V lost 2 bases, J lost 5 bases, and 8 bases stayed unmatched. The CDR3 sequence is 16 residues long. The CDR3 protein is CAWSLGLAGELETQYF. The CDR3, as DNA: TGTGCCTGGAGTTTAGGACTAGCGGGAGAATTGGAGACCCAGTACTTC.

The chain couples TRBV15 to TRBJ1-1, with D maybe TRBD1 (5 bases). This CDR3 has 13 amino acids. Germline CDR1 and CDR2: LNHNV and YYDKDF (reference sequence). Between the trimmed V and J ends, which lost 1 base and 4 bases, there was a span of 7 bases. CDR3 in DNA: TGTGCCACCAGCAGAGGGGACGGCACTGAAGCTTTCTTT. It is translated as CATSRGDGTEAFF.

The gene calls are TRBV5-1 and TRBJ2-1; the D is unclear. Germline-derived CDR1 and CDR2 are SGHRS and YFSETQ. V lost 2 bases and J 9 bases, leaving 6 bases between the germline ends. There are 11 residues in the CDR3. The CDR3 DNA sequence: TGCGCCAGCAGCTTCAAGGCTGAGCAGTTCTTC. Encoded protein: CASSFKAEQFF.

As to this clone: Other DNA sequences from this sample encode an identical CDR3 as well. This sequence joins TRBV11-2 and TRBJ2-7; TRBD2 is a possible D gene (6 bases). The CDR3 totals 14 residues. The V end was cut by 3 bases, the J end by 3 bases, with 12 bases between. Germline loops: CDR1 SGHAT, CDR2 FQNNGV. CDR3 sequence reads: CASSFGGSGYEQYF. The CDR3 bases are TGTGCCAGCAGCTTCGGGGGATCGGGCTACGAGCAGTACTTC.

V gene TRBV7-2 combines with J gene TRBJ1-5; D gene unclear. V shed 1 base and J shed 0 bases, with 10 bases lying between them. Per germline, CDR1 SGHTA and CDR2 FQGNSA. CDR3 length: 16 amino acids. The CDR3 region is CASSLEGPYSNQPQHF. The CDR3 DNA is TGTGCCAGCAGCTTAGAAGGGCCTTATAGCAATCAGCCCCAGCATTTT.

The chain joins TRBV11-1 to TRBJ2-1; tentatively, D is TRBD2 (5 bases). CDR3 size: 13 residues. Germline V gives CDR1 SGHAT, CDR2 FQDESV (reference sequence). The ends were cut back, 5 bases at V and 9 bases at J, with 14 bases in the middle. The chain's CDR3 is CASSPYSVGEQFF. The CDR3 DNA follows: TGTGCCAGCAGCCCCTATAGCGTTGGTGAGCAGTTCTTC.